A selection of T cell receptor beta chains follows, all from one sample in a study of blood T cell repertoires in COVID-19. TCRdb's table, derived via immunoSEQ multiplex PCR, lists solely in-frame clones and lacks some. Of 50,000 to 55,000 clones in the sample, about 90% were seen once. Sequencing input: peripheral blood. The receptors were sampled from a human donor with active COVID-19. The donor label of this sample is uncertain. Each CDR3 is given with its conserved first and last residue. D genes are given only for firm matches. Not every row has a clone size; where given, it reads once, few, many or a size class.

d_call	v_call	clone_size	j_call	cdr3_nt	cdr3_aa
.	TRBV2	.	TRBJ1-2	TGTGCCAGCAGTGACGGGCTAACTAGAGCGGGCTACACCTTC	CASSDGLTRAGYTF
.	TRBV24-1	.	TRBJ2-2	TGTGCCACCAGTGCCGGGGTGAGCACCGGGGAGCTGTTTTTT	CATSAGVSTGELFF
TRBD1	TRBV19	.	TRBJ1-6	TGTGCCAGTAGTACCGTGACAGGGTCTAGGTGCCACTTT	CASSTVTGSRCHF
TRBD2	TRBV5-1	.	TRBJ2-3	TGCGCCAGCAGCGATCCGGGACTAGCGGGCACAGATACGCAGTATTTT	CASSDPGLAGTDTQYF
TRBD1	TRBV5-4	.	TRBJ1-1	TGTGCCAGCAGCTTGCAGGGGGCGAACACTGAAGCTTTCTTT	CASSLQGANTEAFF
TRBD1	TRBV5-1	.	TRBJ2-3	TGCGCCAGCAGACCCAGGGGGACAAGCACAGATACGCAGTATTTT	CASRPRGTSTDTQYF
.	TRBV7-2	.	TRBJ1-2	TGTGCCAGCAGCACGATCCCTAATGGTGGCTACACCTTC	CASSTIPNGGYTF
.	TRBV6-5	.	TRBJ2-7	TGTGCCAGCAGTTACGCCAGCTCCTACGAGCAGTACTTC	CASSYASSYEQYF
TRBD2	TRBV11-2	few	TRBJ2-1	TGTGCCAGCAGCTTCCCTATAGCGGGGGGATACTCCTACAATGAGCAGTTCTTC	CASSFPIAGGYSYNEQFF
.	TRBV7-2	.	TRBJ2-4	TGTGCCAGCAGCCGGACCCCCCTGGGAGGCAAAAACATTCAGTACTTC	CASSRTPLGGKNIQYF
.	TRBV2	.	TRBJ1-4	TGTGCCAGCAGTGGTGGCAGGGCCGAAAAACTGTTTTTT	CASSGGRAEKLFF
.	TRBV19	.	TRBJ2-2	TGTGCCAGTAGTATCGGGACACTAGAGACCGGGGAGCTGTTTTTT	CASSIGTLETGELFF
.	TRBV21-1	few	TRBJ1-6	TGTGCCAGCAGGGGCGGACAGCCAAGAGCCCGACCAAATAATTCACCCCTCCACTTT	CASRGGQPRARPNNSPLHF
.	TRBV24-1	once	TRBJ1-1	TGTGCCACCAGTGGCCCGGGGAGAACGAGGGCTTTCTTT	CATSGPGRTRAFF
TRBD1	TRBV6-6	.	TRBJ1-1	TGTGCCAGCAGTTACTCTACAGGGGGGGAGAACACTGAAGCTTTCTTT	CASSYSTGGENTEAFF
TRBD1	TRBV5-8	once	TRBJ2-3	TGTGCCAGCAGCGAAACCGGACAGGGGGGTGCAGATACGCAGTATTTT	CASSETGQGGADTQYF
TRBD2	TRBV19	.	TRBJ2-1	TGTGCCAGTAGTACCAATCCTTGGACTAGCGGGGGGTACTCCTACAATGAGCAGTTCTTC	CASSTNPWTSGGYSYNEQFF
TRBD1	TRBV7-9	.	TRBJ2-5	TGTGCCAGCAGCTTAGGTGGCAGGGGGCTAGAGACCCAGTACTTC	CASSLGGRGLETQYF
TRBD1	TRBV24-1	.	TRBJ1-4	TGTGCCACCAGTGATGACAGGGAGAAACTGTTTTTT	CATSDDREKLFF
.	TRBV5-1	.	TRBJ2-1	TGCGCCAGCAGCTTGCAGGGGAATGGTTTCGATGAGCAGTTCTTC	CASSLQGNGFDEQFF
.	TRBV18	.	TRBJ2-3	TGTGCCAGCTCACCACCGTCAGGGGCGGATACGCAGTATTTT	CASSPPSGADTQYF
TRBD1	TRBV27	.	TRBJ2-7	TGTGCCAGCAGTTCGCCACAGGGGGCGCGTGACGAGCAGTACTTC	CASSSPQGARDEQYF
.	TRBV7-2	.	TRBJ2-5	TGTGCCAGCAGCTTAAGGAGTAGGGGAGAGACCCAGTACTTC	CASSLRSRGETQYF
TRBD2	TRBV18	.	TRBJ2-5	TGTGCCAGCTCACCGCCGGGACTAGCGGGGGGCTATTTCCAAGAGACCCAGTACTTC	CASSPPGLAGGYFQETQYF
.	TRBV29-1	.	TRBJ2-3	TGCAGCTACCCGAGGGGGTCGGGCTTACGAGATACGCAGTATTTT	CSYPRGSGLRDTQYF
.	TRBV9	.	TRBJ2-5	TGTGCCAGCAGCGTACAGGGCTCAACAACAGAGACCCAGTACTTC	CASSVQGSTTETQYF
.	TRBV6-1	.	TRBJ2-2	TGTGCCAGCAGTGAGCGGTCCGAGCTGTTTTTT	CASSERSELFF
TRBD2	TRBV14	.	TRBJ2-2	TGTGCCAGCGGTCGCGGGGGGGGCTGCACCGGGGAGCTGTTTTTT	CASGRGGGCTGELFF